This TCR beta chain originates from a study of vaccination effects on CD4 cells after COVID-19. Study-wide findings and caveats: Long after vaccination, the clones induced by infection and by vaccine shrank markedly in size. Healthy vaccinees showed cross-reactivity with common cold coronaviruses in only 1 of 255 vaccine-induced clones. Few convalescent patients and no early post-infection timepoints were included in the study.

Some clones are missing from TCRdb's copy, which holds only in-frame ones; the method was immunoSEQ multiplex PCR. The table has 50,000 to 65,000 clones, 60% to 80% seen once; the top ten hold 5.5% to 7%. Before any sequencing was done, the ViraFEST assay used viral peptide pools to expand antigen-specific CD4+ T cells. Following culture for roughly 10 days, CD4+ T cells were isolated. Recipients of the vaccine had no prior SARS-CoV-2 infection and negative nucleocapsid antibodies. Each culture well received a few million PBMC. These cells were then cultured in IMDM with roughly 9.8 IU/ml IL-2 and 7.5 to 10 ug/ml peptides. As for this clone: The antigen remains undetermined.

Per the germline V gene, CDR1 is MNHEY and CDR2 is SMNVEV (reference sequence). Trimming took 5 bases from V and 3 from J, leaving 10 bases between them. This CDR3 comprises 13 residues. This clonotype was sampled from a human donor who received a COVID-19 vaccine. This chain joins TRBV27 and TRBJ1-2; no clear D gene. The starting material was CD4+ T cells from PBMCs cultured with HCoV-OC43 spike peptides, obtained before COVID-19 vaccination. Specified subset: HCoV-OC43 spike overlapping peptide pool stimulation. CDR3 DNA: TGTGCCAGCAGTCCGTCAAGTCACTATGGCTACACCTTC. It specifies CASSPSSHYGYTF.